Shown below are 17 T cell receptor beta chains from a single sample sequenced in a study of blood T cell repertoires in COVID-19 (dated by TCRdb to about 2020). Libraries were made using the immunoSEQ multiplex PCR assay. TCRdb carries this immuneACCESS record with in-frame sequences only. Its versions omit some clonotypes, under half of them owing to an unresolved V gene in the studies checked, with the rest unexplained. The sample yields about 200,000 clones; around 90% were counted once. Of the sample, around 8.4% falls within the top ten clones. Sequenced material: PBMCs or T cells enriched from blood (not recorded which). The source is a woman between 18 and 30 years old who had recovered from COVID-19.

Concerning this clone: The germline gene is not matched at one end of the junction; a read error may be the cause. V is TRBV27 and J is TRBJ1-1; tentative D call: TRBD1 (6 bases). Germline loops: CDR1 MNHEY, CDR2 SMNVEV (reference sequence). The CDR3 is made up of 13 amino acids. The CDR3 protein is CASRPGTNTEALF. In DNA form, the CDR3 reads TGTGCCAGCAGACCCGGGACAAACACTGAAGCACTCTTT.

This rearrangement joins TRBV13 to TRBJ1-1; no firm D call. Per the germline V gene, CDR1 is PRHDT and CDR2 is FYEKMQ (reference sequence). V was shortened by 5 bases and J by 0 bases, with 10 bases between the two germline ends. CDR3 length: 14 amino acids. The CDR3 DNA reads TGTGCCAGCAGCCTAACAGCTTTGAACACTGAAGCTTTCTTT. Protein: CASSLTALNTEAFF.

This clone came up once. This sequence joins TRBV24-1 and TRBJ1-2; a possible D gene is TRBD1 (5 bases). Trimming shortened V by 4 bases and J by 4 bases, and 12 bases separated the two germline ends. Germline loops: CDR1 KGHDR, CDR2 SFDVKD. This CDR3 contains 14 residues. Here the CDR3 DNA reads TGTGCCACCAGTGACACAGACAGCTCCTATGGCTACACCTTC. Translating it yields CATSDTDSSYGYTF.

This chain connects TRBV20-1 to TRBJ2-1; 8 positions agree with TRBD2. J lost 12 bases, V lost 5 bases, and 3 bases had no gene match. The CDR3 covers 10 residues. Germline loops: CDR1 DFQATT, CDR2 SNEGSKA (reference sequence). The DNA of the CDR3 is TGCAGTGCTGCCGGGGGGGGGCAGTTCTTC. Its protein is CSAAGGGQFF.

Here the CDR3 reads CASSSLRRGGPPRLQYF. The CDR3 DNA follows: TGTGCCAGCAGCTCCCTCCGACGGGGGGGGCCTCCCAGGCTGCAGTACTTC. The chain uses TRBV11-2 and TRBJ2-7, with TRBD2 matching over 8 bases. CDR3 length: 17 residues. CDR1 and CDR2 (germline): SGHAT, FQNNGV. J lost 9 bases, V lost 4 bases, and 20 bases had no gene match.

The rearrangement joins TRBV16 to TRBJ1-5; no clear D. Germline V gene sequence: CDR1 KGHSY, CDR2 FQNENV. V lost 0 bases to trimming and J lost 4 bases, with 10 bases between them. The CDR3 is made up of 15 amino acids. CDR3 sequence reads: CASSQSPTQNQPQHF. The CDR3 DNA follows: TGTGCCAGCAGCCAATCGCCAACACAAAATCAGCCCCAGCATTTT.

The V and J genes are TRBV3-1 (or the pseudogene TRBV3-2) and TRBJ1-4; no reliable D call. V gave up 4 bases and J gave up 0 bases, with 9 bases separating them. Germline V lookup: CDR1 LGHDT, CDR2 YNNKEL (reference sequence). The CDR3 is 15 amino acids. CDR3 DNA sequence: TGTGCCAGCAGCCCCCCCTTTGCAACTAATGAAAAACTGTTTTTT. Its translation is CASSPPFATNEKLFF.

The chain couples TRBV7-8 to TRBJ1-6; 8 bases are shared with TRBD1. The CDR3 is 13 residues long. Germline CDR1 and CDR2: SGHVS and FQNEAQ. V lost 7 bases to trimming and J lost 7 bases; unmatched junction nucleotides: 3. The CDR3 spells CASTGQGNSPLHF. For the CDR3, the DNA is TGTGCCAGCACAGGACAGGGAAATTCACCCCTCCACTTT.

This clone was detected only once. The V call is TRBV9, the J call TRBJ1-1; 7 nucleotides line up with TRBD1. CDR1 and CDR2 from the germline V gene are SGDLS and YYNGEE. This CDR3 spans 13 amino acids. The V segment lost 5 bases and the J segment 3 bases; nucleotides outside the gene matches: 4. In nucleotides, the CDR3 is TGTGCCAGCAGTACCGACAGGGACACTGAAGCTTTCTTT. Encoded protein: CASSTDRDTEAFF.

The chain recombines TRBV19 with TRBJ1-3; 7 bases fit TRBD1. The V segment lost 7 bases and the J segment 2 bases; nucleotides outside the gene matches: 5. The CDR3 has 14 amino acids. The germline V gene has CDR1 LNHDA and CDR2 SQIVND (reference sequence). This CDR3 is CASTAQGAGNTIYF. Here the CDR3 DNA reads TGTGCCAGTACCGCCCAGGGGGCTGGAAACACCATATATTTT.

The CDR3 sequence: CASSHSTGTDQPQHF. CDR3 nucleotides: TGTGCCAGCAGCCACTCGACAGGGACGGATCAGCCCCAGCATTTT. The genes are TRBV7-9 and TRBJ1-5; 7 nucleotides line up with TRBD1. The CDR3 is 15 residues long. Germline-derived CDR1 and CDR2 are SEHNR and FQNEAQ (reference sequence). Trimming at V came to 5 bases and at J to 5 bases, leaving 9 bases not matched to a gene.

This clone was counted a single time. The V gene is TRBV30, the J gene TRBJ1-2; D gene uncertain. With 3 bases removed from V and 6 bases from J, the gap between germline ends came to 8 bases. This CDR3 has 11 residues. Germline V gene data show CDR1 as GTSNPN and CDR2 as SVGIG (reference sequence). Here the CDR3 reads CAWRDYDGYTF. The CDR3 DNA follows: TGTGCCTGGAGAGACTACGATGGCTACACCTTC.

The chain is built from TRBV27 and TRBJ1-3; D remains unclear. Germline CDR1 is MNHEY and CDR2 is SMNVEV (reference sequence). CDR3 length: 17 residues. Between the trimmed V and J ends, which lost 6 bases and 0 bases, there was a span of 18 bases. The CDR3 sequence is CASSRNRPGLSGNTIYF. CDR3 in DNA: TGTGCCAGCAGCCGTAACCGCCCAGGCCTCTCTGGAAACACCATATATTTT.

This clone was observed once. The chain combines TRBV7-8 with TRBJ2-5, with unresolved D. Germline lookup yields CDR1 SGHVS and CDR2 FQNEAQ. V lost 1 base and J 3 bases, leaving 9 bases between the germline ends. The CDR3 is 14 amino acids. The CDR3 DNA follows: TGTGCCAGCAGCTTAGACGGTCTAAAAGAGACCCAGTACTTC. This sequence encodes CASSLDGLKETQYF. Combining the CDR3 with reference TRBV7-8 and TRBJ2-5 gives the whole variable domain GAGVSQSPRYKVAKRGQDVALRCDPISGHVSLFWYQQALGQGPEFLTYFQNEAQLDKSGLPSDRFFAERPEGSVSTLKIQRTQQEDSAVYLCASSLDGLKETQYFGPGTRLLVL.

This clone has just one count. The chain uses TRBV7-9 and TRBJ1-1; 9 bases align to TRBD1. The CDR3 is made up of 12 amino acids. Germline CDR1 SEHNR, CDR2 FQNEAQ (reference sequence). V dropped 5 bases and J dropped 10; count of bases not matched to a gene: 5. CDR3 in amino acids: CASSQWGQGAFF. As DNA, the CDR3 is TGTGCCAGCAGCCAATGGGGACAGGGAGCTTTCTTT.

The V call is TRBV4-1, the J call TRBJ1-1; 7 nucleotides match TRBD1. The CDR3 spans 15 residues. V shed 2 bases, J shed 0 bases, and the junction held 3 bases outside the gene matches. Germline V CDR1 and CDR2: MGHRA, YSYEKL. CDR3 region: CASSQTGTVNTEAFF. The CDR3 DNA follows: TGCGCCAGCAGCCAAACCGGGACAGTGAACACTGAAGCTTTCTTT.

The chain uses TRBV19 and TRBJ1-5, with D perhaps matching TRBD1 (6 bases). The CDR3 sequence is 15 residues long. The V gene lost 10 bases and the J gene lost 4 bases, with 20 bases spanning the gap. Looked up from germline, CDR1 is LNHDA and CDR2 is SQIVND (reference sequence). CDR3 protein: CATMPSHRENQPQHF. The CDR3 DNA sequence: TGTGCCACCATGCCCTCTCACAGGGAGAATCAGCCCCAGCATTTT.